This is a list of T cell receptor beta chains from one sample in a study of T cells in Graves' hyperthyroidism and ophthalmopathy. MiXCR, applied by TCRdb to the multiplex PCR reads, yields one record per CDR3 protein. Of 340,000 or so distinct CDR3 sequences listed, under 25% are singletons. Sample: blood. These receptors originate from a woman in her 50s with Graves' hyperthyroidism. Each CDR3 is given with its conserved first and last residue. Each record gives: D gene, clone size, J gene, V gene, CDR3 DNA, CDR3 protein. A D gene is named only where the DNA matches it firmly. The size entry is marked missing in some rows and otherwise reads once, few, many or a size class.

- many TRBJ1-2 TRBV28 TGTGCCAGCAGTTTAGTCAAGCCAGGCTATGGCTACACCTTC CASSLVKPGYGYTF
- - TRBJ2-4 TRBV4-1 TGCGCCAGCAGCCAAGAATTAGTAGGCCCCAGAAACATTCAGTACTTC CASSQELVGPRNIQYF
- many TRBJ2-7 TRBV3-1 TGTGCCAGCAGCGGCCCGGGCTACGAGCAGTACTTC CASSGPGYEQYF
- many TRBJ1-1 TRBV28 TGTGCCAGCAGCCCCGTAATGAACACTGAAGCTTTCTTT CASSPVMNTEAFF
TRBD1 - TRBJ2-3 TRBV2 TGTGCCAGCAGTGAAGGGACAGGGTTCATAGATACGCAGTATTTT CASSEGTGFIDTQYF
- many TRBJ2-3 TRBV6-1 TGTGCCAGCAGTGAAGCTGGAGTATTTGCAGATACGCAGTATTTT CASSEAGVFADTQYF
TRBD2 - TRBJ2-1 TRBV7-2 TGTGCCAGCAGCATAGGACTAGCGGGGGGACCAACTTACAATGAGCAGTTCTTC CASSIGLAGGPTYNEQFF
- - TRBJ1-2 TRBV10-3 TGTGCCATCAGTGACGGGGGGAACTCCTATGGCTACACCTTC CAISDGGNSYGYTF
TRBD1 many TRBJ1-4 TRBV3-1 TGTGCCAGCAGCCAAGGCCTTGGGACAGGGGATGAAAAACTGTTTTTT CASSQGLGTGDEKLFF
TRBD1 few TRBJ1-1 TRBV10-1 TGCGCCAGCAGCCCGGGACAGAGTATGAACACTGAAGCTTTCTTT CASSPGQSMNTEAFF
TRBD2 few TRBJ2-4 TRBV20-1 TGCAGTGCTGCCCTTAGCGGGGGGGCCGGAAACATTCAGTACTTC CSAALSGGAGNIQYF
- few TRBJ1-4 TRBV12-3/TRBV12-4 TGTGCCAGCAGTTTAGCGGACGGCGTTTCGGAAAAACTGTTTTTT CASSLADGVSEKLFF
- many TRBJ2-3 TRBV2 TGTGCCAGCAGTGAAGTTCGGCTAGCCGGGGTCGGTACGCAGTATTTT CASSEVRLAGVGTQYF
- few TRBJ2-1 TRBV11-2 TGTGCCAGCAGCTTAGATCAATACAATGAGCAGTTCTTC CASSLDQYNEQFF
TRBD2 many TRBJ2-1 TRBV6-1 TGTGCCAGCAGCGAACCTACTAGCGGGAGGGCTGATGAGCAGTTCTTC CASSEPTSGRADEQFF
- many TRBJ2-5 TRBV20-1 TGCAGTGCTAGAGATAGGGCAAGGACCCAGGAGACCCAGTACTTC CSARDRARTQETQYF
- many TRBJ2-5 TRBV28 TGTGCCAGCAGTTTTTGGACAAATCAAGAGACCCAGTACTTC CASSFWTNQETQYF
TRBD2 - TRBJ2-1 TRBV20-1 TGCAGTGCTAGAGAACTAGCGGGCTCCTACAATGAGCAGTTCTTC CSARELAGSYNEQFF
- - TRBJ1-3 TRBV29-1 TGCAGCGTTTTTCCTACAGGTTCGGGAAACACCATATATTTT CSVFPTGSGNTIYF
- many TRBJ2-5 TRBV7-2 TGTGCCAGCAGCATCCCACCCCTACAAGAGACCCAGTACTTC CASSIPPLQETQYF
TRBD1 few TRBJ1-2 TRBV5-1 TGCGCCAGCAGCTCTGGACAGGGGACGGTCGGCTACACCTTC CASSSGQGTVGYTF
TRBD2 few TRBJ2-1 TRBV6-1 TGTGCCAGCAGTGACCTGCCCGGGGGGAGCAATGAGCAGTTCTTC CASSDLPGGSNEQFF
TRBD1 - TRBJ1-2 TRBV6-2/TRBV6-3 TGTGCCAGCAGTAAAATGGACAGGCACCCTCTCTTCAGGATCTATGGCTACACCTTC CASSKMDRHPLFRIYGYTF
- - TRBJ2-7 TRBV28 TGTGCCAGCAGTTGGGACACATCCTACGAGCAGTACTTC CASSWDTSYEQYF
- many TRBJ2-7 TRBV28 TGTGCCAGCAGTGGCCGGGACTTCTCCTACGAGCAGTACTTC CASSGRDFSYEQYF
- - TRBJ1-5 TRBV30 TGTGCCTGGAGTGTAGCGACAGGCCCCCAGCCCCAGCATTTT CAWSVATGPQPQHF
- - TRBJ1-3 TRBV24-1 TGTGCCACCAGTGCATTTGGAAACACCATATATTTT CATSAFGNTIYF
- many TRBJ2-2 TRBV30 TGTGCCTGGAGTGTCCCCCCCGGAGCCGGGGAGCTGTTTTTT CAWSVPPGAGELFF
TRBD1 many TRBJ1-1 TRBV18 TGTGCCAGCAAGGGACAGGGAGGAACTGAAGCTTTCTTT CASKGQGGTEAFF
TRBD1 many TRBJ1-1 TRBV10-3 TGTGCCATCAGTCCGGGACAGGGGTTGAACACTGAAGCTTTCTTT CAISPGQGLNTEAFF